The clone carrying this T cell receptor beta chain appeared a few times. Antigen: not known. The CDR3 has 14 residues. V lost 3 bases and J lost 7; bases outside the gene matches: 4. CDR1 and CDR2 from the germline V gene are MGHDK and SYGVNS. Both TCR beta VDJ combination and CDR3 sequence profiling were carried out. Genomic DNA was the template for this profiling. TCRdb recomputed calls from the reads with MiXCR, one row per CDR3 protein. The table shows 400,000 to 500,000 distinct CDR3 sequences, with 55% to 70% occurring only once. This sample was taken from a study of CD8+CD57+ T cells in acquired aplastic anemia. As for the study in general: The study obtained an average of roughly 3 ug of DNA from sorted CD4+ and CD8+ cells. An average of about 11 million reads for CD4+ cells was obtained from healthy donors.

Study-level results: For CD8+ Simpson's diversity, patients and controls showed no significant difference. It was found that 25 to 35 CD8+ CDR3 sequences were shared between patients and controls.

This sequence joins TRBV25-1 and TRBJ2-1, with 9 bases identical to TRBD2. Sequenced sample: sorted CD4+, CD8+, or CD8+CD57+ T cells (not recorded which) from PBMCs. This clonotype was sampled from a human donor in good health, serving as a control. The DNA of the CDR3 is TGTGCCAGCAGTGAGGGGACTAGCCGAAATGAGCAGTTCTTC. Translated: CASSEGTSRNEQFF.